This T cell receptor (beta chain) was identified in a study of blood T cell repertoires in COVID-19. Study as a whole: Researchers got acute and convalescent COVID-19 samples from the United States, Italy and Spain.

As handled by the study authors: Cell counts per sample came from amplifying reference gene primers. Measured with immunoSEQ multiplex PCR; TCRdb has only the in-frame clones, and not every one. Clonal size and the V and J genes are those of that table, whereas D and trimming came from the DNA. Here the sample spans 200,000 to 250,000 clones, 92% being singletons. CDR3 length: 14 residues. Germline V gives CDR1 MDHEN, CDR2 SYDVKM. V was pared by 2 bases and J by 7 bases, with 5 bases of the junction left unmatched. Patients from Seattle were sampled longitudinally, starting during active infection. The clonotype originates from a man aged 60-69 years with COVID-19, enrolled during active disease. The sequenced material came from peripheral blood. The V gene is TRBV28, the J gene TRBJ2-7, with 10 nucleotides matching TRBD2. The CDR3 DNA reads TGTGCCAGCAGTTTACTAGCGGGAGTGGGAGAGCAGTACTTC. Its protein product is CASSLLAGVGEQYF.